This T cell receptor delta chain originates from a study of gamma-delta chains in newborns, infants, children. Overall study context: Innate gammadelta T cells reportedly expand polyclonally right after birth, driven by microbial exposure, per the title.

The table lists this clone with a few counts. TCRdb used CATT to re-call clones from the reads. The table has approximately 11,000 delta-chain clones, around 3% seen once. From germline, CDR1 is TSWWSYY and CDR2 QGS. There are 26 residues in the CDR3. With 0 bases clipped from V and 3 bases from J, the junction kept 34 bases outside the gene matches. The sample was blood. The J gene is TRDJ1, the V gene TRDV1; 10 bases fit TRDD3. This sequence was found in a child who was a newborn, infant or young child, either healthy, febrile or measles-vaccinated (not recorded which). The CDR3 region is CALGELSMLTPHFGAWGIRSPDKLIF. In nucleotides, the CDR3 is TGTGCTCTTGGGGAACTATCGATGCTGACCCCACACTTCGGGGCCTGGGGGATAAGGTCCCCCGATAAACTCATCTTT.